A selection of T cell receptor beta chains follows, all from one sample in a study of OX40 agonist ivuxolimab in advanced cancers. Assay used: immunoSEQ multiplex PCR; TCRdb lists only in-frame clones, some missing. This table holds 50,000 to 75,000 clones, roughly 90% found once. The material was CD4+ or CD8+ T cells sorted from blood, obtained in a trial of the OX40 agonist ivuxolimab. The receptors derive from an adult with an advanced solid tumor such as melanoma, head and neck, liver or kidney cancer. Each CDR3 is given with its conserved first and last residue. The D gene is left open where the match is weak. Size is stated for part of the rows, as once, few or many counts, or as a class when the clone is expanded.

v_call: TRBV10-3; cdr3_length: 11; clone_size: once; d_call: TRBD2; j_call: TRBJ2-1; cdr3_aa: CAISDGLAKFF; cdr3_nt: TGTGCCATCAGTGATGGACTAGCCAAGTTCTTC
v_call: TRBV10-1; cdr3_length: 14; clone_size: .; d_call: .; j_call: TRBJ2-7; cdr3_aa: CASSPELNSYEQYF; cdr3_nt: TGCGCCAGCAGTCCGGAGCTAAACTCCTACGAGCAGTACTTC
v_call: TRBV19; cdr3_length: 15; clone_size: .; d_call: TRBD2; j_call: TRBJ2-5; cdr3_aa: CASRETSGYQETQYF; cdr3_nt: TGTGCCAGTAGGGAGACTAGCGGGTACCAAGAGACCCAGTACTTC
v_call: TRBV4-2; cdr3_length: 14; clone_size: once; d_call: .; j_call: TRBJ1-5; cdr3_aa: CASSQERLNQPQHF; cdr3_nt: TGTGCCAGCAGCCAAGAACGCCTCAATCAGCCCCAGCATTTT
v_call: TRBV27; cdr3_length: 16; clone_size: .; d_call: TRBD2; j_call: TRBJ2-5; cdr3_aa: CASRVSLAGNQETQYF; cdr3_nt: TGTGCCAGCAGAGTTAGCCTAGCGGGGAACCAAGAGACCCAGTACTTC
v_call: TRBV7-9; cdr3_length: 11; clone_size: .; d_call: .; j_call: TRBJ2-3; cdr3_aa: CASSTTDTQYF; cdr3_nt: TGTGCCAGCAGCACAACAGATACGCAGTATTTT
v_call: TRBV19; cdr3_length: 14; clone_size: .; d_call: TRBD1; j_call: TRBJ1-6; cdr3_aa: CASATGKKNSPLHF; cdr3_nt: TGTGCCAGCGCGACAGGGAAAAAAAATTCACCCCTCCACTTT
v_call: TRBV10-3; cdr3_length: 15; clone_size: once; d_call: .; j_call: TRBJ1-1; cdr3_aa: CAISESYPPNTEAFF; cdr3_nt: TGTGCCATCAGTGAGTCTTATCCTCCGAACACTGAAGCTTTCTTT
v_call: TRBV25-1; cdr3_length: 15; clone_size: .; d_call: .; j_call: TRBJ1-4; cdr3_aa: CASSPPATTNEKLFF; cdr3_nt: TGTGCCAGCTCTCCCCCAGCTACCACTAATGAAAAACTGTTTTTT
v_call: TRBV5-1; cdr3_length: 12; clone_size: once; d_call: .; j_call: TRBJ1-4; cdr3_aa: CASSFKNEKLFF; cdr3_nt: TGCGCCAGCAGCTTTAAAAATGAAAAACTGTTTTTT
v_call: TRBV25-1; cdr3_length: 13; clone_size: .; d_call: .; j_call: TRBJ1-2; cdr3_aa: CASFIFRAHGYTF; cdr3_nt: TGTGCCAGCTTTATATTCAGGGCTCATGGCTACACCTTC
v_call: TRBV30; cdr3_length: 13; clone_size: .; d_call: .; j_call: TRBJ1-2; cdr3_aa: CAWSVSRAGGYTF; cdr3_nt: TGTGCCTGGAGTGTATCCAGGGCGGGAGGCTACACCTTC
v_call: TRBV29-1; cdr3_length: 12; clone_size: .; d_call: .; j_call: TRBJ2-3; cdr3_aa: CSVGITTDTQYF; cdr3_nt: TGCAGCGTTGGGATTACCACAGATACGCAGTATTTT
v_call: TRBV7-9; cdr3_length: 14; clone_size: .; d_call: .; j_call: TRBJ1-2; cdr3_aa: CASSLAGWAGGYTF; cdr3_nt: TGTGCCAGCAGCTTAGCGGGCTGGGCGGGAGGCTACACCTTC
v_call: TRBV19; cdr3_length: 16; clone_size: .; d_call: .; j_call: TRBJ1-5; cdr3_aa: CASSIGVVESNQPQHF; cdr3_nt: TGTGCCAGTAGTATTGGAGTGGTAGAGAGCAATCAGCCCCAGCATTTT
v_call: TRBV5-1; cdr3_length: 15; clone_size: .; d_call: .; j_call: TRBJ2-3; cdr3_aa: CASSLVGVETDTQYF; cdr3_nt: TGCGCCAGCAGCTTGGTAGGGGTTGAGACAGATACGCAGTATTTT
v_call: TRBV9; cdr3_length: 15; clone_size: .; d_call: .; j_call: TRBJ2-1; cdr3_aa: CASSVRGELYNEQFF; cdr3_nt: TGTGCCAGCAGCGTTAGGGGGGAGCTCTACAATGAGCAGTTCTTC
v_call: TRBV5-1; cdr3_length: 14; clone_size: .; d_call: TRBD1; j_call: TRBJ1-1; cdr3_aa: CASSLTGGVTEAFF; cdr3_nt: TGCGCCAGCAGCTTAACAGGGGGCGTTACTGAAGCTTTCTTT
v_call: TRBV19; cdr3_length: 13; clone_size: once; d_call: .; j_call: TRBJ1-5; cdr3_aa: CASSIAGNQPQHF; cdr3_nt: TGTGCCAGTAGTATAGCCGGTAATCAGCCCCAGCATTTT
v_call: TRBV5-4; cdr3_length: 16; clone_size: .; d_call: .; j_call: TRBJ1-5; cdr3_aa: CASSLWLTDSNQPQHF; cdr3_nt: TGTGCCAGCAGCTTGTGGCTGACTGATAGCAATCAGCCCCAGCATTTT